The clone carrying this T cell receptor beta chain has only a few counts. The V gene's germline CDR1 is GTSNPN and CDR2 SVGIG (reference sequence). There are 15 residues in the CDR3. V lost 5 bases and J lost 5; bases outside the gene matches: 9. Authors' data handling: Reference gene primer amplification yielded estimated nucleated cell counts. The assay was immunoSEQ multiplex PCR, and TCRdb's table has in-frame clones only and misses some. V and J calls and clone size are given by that table; D and trimming were obtained from the DNA. This repertoire shows about 110,000 clones, over 55% found once; its top ten account for 0.9%. This sample is drawn from a study of blood T cell repertoires in COVID-19. Study details: Acute and convalescent COVID-19 specimens originated in the United States, Italy and Spain.

The clonotype originates from a human donor with acute or convalescent COVID-19. The donor label of this sample is uncertain. V usage is TRBV30 and J usage is TRBJ1-2, with 12 bases lining up with TRBD1. The sample comprised peripheral blood. Here the CDR3 reads CAWDKGQGASYGYTF. The DNA for the CDR3 is TGTGCCTGGGATAAGGGACAGGGGGCGTCTTATGGCTACACCTTC.